This T cell receptor beta chain was captured in a study of blood T cells in healthy people across ages. Study in general: Capture via template switching afforded approximately one barcoded beta molecule per two T cells.

Comment on this clonotype: Its antigen is currently unknown.

Germline CDR1 and CDR2: SGHRS and YFSETQ. This CDR3 is built from 13 residues. V lost 5 bases and J 7 bases, leaving 13 bases between the germline ends. Then a second PCR, running roughly 6 to 12 cycles, was carried out with a sample-barcoded 5' primer and a J-beta primer mix. MiXCR was run by TCRdb on the 5' RACE reads, yielding one entry per CDR3 protein. This table has just over 800,000 distinct CDR3 sequences, around 62% appearing once. Aged about 6 to 100, donors were systemically healthy Caucasians from Russia. Per sample, extraction of total RNA gave at least 6 micrograms in every case. Study-wide results and limits: Diversity figures based on one million T cells were deemed too low.

The rearrangement links TRBV5-1 to TRBJ1-5, with D tentatively TRBD1 (6 bases). Source material: blood. The clonotype comes from a man aged 25-45 years in good health. Written as DNA, the CDR3 is TGCGCCAGCAGACAGGGTACCCAACAGCCCCAGCATTTT. Protein product: CASRQGTQQPQHF.